This entry is about one T cell receptor (beta chain). This sample is drawn from a study of blood T cell repertoires in COVID-19. Turning to the study itself: The cDNA or gDNA used as material had been derived from T cells, B-cell-depleted T cells, or PBMCs.

The V and J ends lost 3 bases and 4 bases, in that order; junction bases with no gene match: 8. The CDR3 is 16 amino acids. The germline CDR1 and CDR2 sequences are MDHEN and SYDVKM. In the source study's methods: Reference gene primers were amplified, and this amplification served to estimate nucleated cell counts. TCRdb's table, derived via immunoSEQ multiplex PCR, lists solely in-frame clones and lacks some. That table gives V, J and clone size, and the DNA gave D and trimming. The sample holds some 120,000 clones, 70% to 90% seen once. This chain connects TRBV28 to TRBJ2-3, with 9 nucleotides matching TRBD1. This TCR was sampled from a woman in her 50s with active or convalescent COVID-19. The sample consisted of peripheral blood. Here the CDR3 DNA reads TGTGCCAGCAGTTTCCGGAGCGGGACAGGGCCAGATACGCAGTATTTT. It is translated as CASSFRSGTGPDTQYF. Filled out from reference TRBV28 and TRBJ2-3, the complete variable domain reads DVKVTQSSRYLVKRTGEKVFLECVQDMDHENMFWYRQDPGLGLRLIYFSYDVKMKEKGDIPEGYSVSREKKERFSLILESASTNQTSMYLCASSFRSGTGPDTQYFGPGTRLTVL.